The sequence of this TCR beta chain was determined in a study of post-analysis software for immune sequencing data. Study-level background: Clinical courses comprised relapsing-remitting, secondary progressive and progressive-relapsing multiple sclerosis. Study-wide points: Five TRBV segments occurring more often in patients than controls included TRBV5-6, TRBV5-1 and TRBV20-1. Normalized Chao1 diversity was significantly reduced in patients versus controls.

A remark on this clonotype: Its target is not known.

TCR beta cDNA libraries had unique molecular identifiers. Each CDR3 protein is one row after TCRdb ran MiXCR on the PCR reads. The profile shows fewer than 850,000 distinct CDR3 sequences, approximately 30% of them singletons. The CDR3 is 13 amino acids. The V and J ends lost 0 bases and 5 bases respectively, with 7 bases between them. The germline gives CDR1 LNHNV, CDR2 YYDKDF (reference sequence). J is TRBJ1-2 and V is TRBV15; D gene ambiguous. This TCR was recovered from a girl aged 5-17 years with multiple sclerosis. Sequences were obtained from blood. CDR3 residues: CATSRDLGYGYTF. In DNA, the CDR3 is TGTGCCACCAGCAGAGATTTGGGGTATGGCTACACCTTC.